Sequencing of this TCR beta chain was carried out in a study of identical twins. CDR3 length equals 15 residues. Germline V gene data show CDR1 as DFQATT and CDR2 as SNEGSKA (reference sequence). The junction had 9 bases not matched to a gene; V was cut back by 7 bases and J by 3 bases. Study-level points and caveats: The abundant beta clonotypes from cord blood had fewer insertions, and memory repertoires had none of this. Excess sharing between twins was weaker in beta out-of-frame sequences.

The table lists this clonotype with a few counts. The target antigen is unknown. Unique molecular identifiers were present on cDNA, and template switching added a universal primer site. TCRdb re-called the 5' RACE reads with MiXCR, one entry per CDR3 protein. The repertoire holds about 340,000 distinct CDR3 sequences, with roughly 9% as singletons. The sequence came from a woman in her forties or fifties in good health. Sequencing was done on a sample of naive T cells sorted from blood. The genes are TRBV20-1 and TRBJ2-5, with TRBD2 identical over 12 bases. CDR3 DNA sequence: TGCAGTGTTACCGAGGGACTAGCGGGCAAAGAGACCCAGTACTTC. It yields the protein CSVTEGLAGKETQYF.